This T cell receptor beta chain was identified during a study of OX40 agonist ivuxolimab in advanced cancers. Clones were sequenced by immunoSEQ multiplex PCR, and TCRdb holds only the in-frame ones, with some missing. The repertoire consists of about 99,000 clones, with more than 85% occurring once and the leading ten covering approximately 0.32%. The CDR3 consists of 14 residues. Trimming stripped 0 bases from V and 4 bases from J, with 7 bases between. Per germline, CDR1 SGDLS and CDR2 YYNGEE. The chain combines TRBV9 with TRBJ2-2, with TRBD1 as a possible D gene (6 bases). The specimen comprised CD4+ or CD8+ T cells sorted from blood, sampled in a trial of the OX40 agonist ivuxolimab. The source is an adult with an advanced solid tumor such as melanoma, head and neck, liver or kidney cancer. This CDR3 reads CASSVAGVTGELFF. In nucleotides, the CDR3 is TGTGCCAGCAGCGTAGCAGGGGTCACCGGGGAGCTGTTTTTT.